The rows below give T cell receptor beta chains drawn from one sample of a study of T-cell reconstitution after alpha-beta-depleted transplantation in children. From the PCR reads, TCRdb called clonotypes with MiXCR, one entry per CDR3 protein. The top ten hold roughly 6.2% of the sample, which has a few hundred thousand distinct CDR3 sequences, 8% to 9.5% seen once. Sequencing was performed on PBMCs from the stem cell graft donor, taken from the stem cell graft. These receptors originate from a human donor who donated a stem cell graft to a child with acute lymphoblastic leukemia. Each CDR3 is given with its conserved first and last residue. D genes are given only for firm matches. Only some rows state a clone size, as once, few, many or a class for expanded clones.

>TRBJ1-1|TRBD1|TRBV6-5|-
TGTGCCAGCAGTTACAGGGGGCAGGACACTGAAGCTTTCTTT
CASSYRGQDTEAFF
>TRBJ1-2|-|TRBV29-1|many
TGCAGCGCCCGCCTACAAATAAACTATGGCTACACCTTC
CSARLQINYGYTF
>TRBJ1-1|-|TRBV5-1|many
TGCGCCAGCAGCTGGGGGGGACAGAACACTGAAGCTTTCTTT
CASSWGGQNTEAFF
>TRBJ1-1|TRBD1|TRBV12-3/TRBV12-4|many
TGTGCCAGCAGTCCTTACAGGGGCCTCAACACTGAAGCTTTCTTT
CASSPYRGLNTEAFF
>TRBJ1-4|-|TRBV5-1|-
TGCGCCAGCAGCTTGGAGGGAGGGAGTGAAAAACTGTTTTTT
CASSLEGGSEKLFF
>TRBJ2-7|-|TRBV12-3/TRBV12-4|many
TGTGCTTCTCAACAGGGACGCGAGCAGTACTTC
CASQQGREQYF
>TRBJ2-1|-|TRBV6-2/TRBV6-3|many
TGTGCCAGCAGTTACGGGGTACACACTTCCTACAATGAGCAGTTCTTC
CASSYGVHTSYNEQFF
>TRBJ1-2|-|TRBV20-1|many
TGCAGTGCTAGACCTCCGGGGCCATCTTACACCTTC
CSARPPGPSYTF
>TRBJ1-1|TRBD1|TRBV7-9|many
TGTGCCAGCAGCGACCGACAGGGATTTAACACTGAAGCTTTCTTT
CASSDRQGFNTEAFF
>TRBJ2-3|TRBD2|TRBV6-1|many
TGTGCCAGCAGCCTAACCCCCAGCGGGGCAGGTACAGATACGCAGTATTTT
CASSLTPSGAGTDTQYF
>TRBJ2-3|-|TRBV2|few
TGTGCCAGCAGTGAAGCGCAGTCGACAGATACGCAGTATTTT
CASSEAQSTDTQYF
>TRBJ1-2|-|TRBV3-1|-
TGTGCCAGCAGCCAAGAACGGGGCCATGGCTACACCTTC
CASSQERGHGYTF
>TRBJ2-1|-|TRBV5-4|few
TGTGCCAGCAGCTTAATCGCCTCCAACCCACGGGGCTCCTACAATGAGCAGTTCTTC
CASSLIASNPRGSYNEQFF
>TRBJ2-7|TRBD2|TRBV27|few
TGTGCCAGCAGTACTCGACTAGCGGGGGGGCCTAGCGAGCAGTACTTC
CASSTRLAGGPSEQYF
>TRBJ1-1|-|TRBV12-3/TRBV12-4|few
TGTGCCAGCAGAATCCTCAGGGAGGAAGCTTTCTTT
CASRILREEAFF
>TRBJ2-7|-|TRBV5-1|many
TGCGCCAGCAGCTTCCCCGGGACGGGAGCCTACGAGCAGTACTTC
CASSFPGTGAYEQYF
>TRBJ1-2|TRBD1|TRBV5-1|once
TGCGCCAGCAGCAACAGGGGTCCCGGCTACACCTTC
CASSNRGPGYTF
>TRBJ2-5|-|TRBV6-2/TRBV6-3|-
TGTGCCAGCAGTCGACAGTTGGAGACCCAGTACTTC
CASSRQLETQYF
>TRBJ1-2|TRBD1|TRBV20-1|many
TGCAGTGCTAGGGCCGGGACAGGGGGCTATCATGGCTACACCTTC
CSARAGTGGYHGYTF
>TRBJ2-1|-|TRBV14|many
TGTGCCAGCAGCCAAGGTTTACTAGTGATGCGTCAGTTCTTC
CASSQGLLVMRQFF
>TRBJ2-1|TRBD1|TRBV12-3/TRBV12-4|many
TGTGCCAGCTTATCCGGGACAGGGGGGTACAATGAGCAGTTCTTC
CASLSGTGGYNEQFF
>TRBJ1-1|TRBD1|TRBV5-1|-
TGCGCCAGCAGCTTAGGGGGACAGTACACTGAAGCTTTCTTT
CASSLGGQYTEAFF
>TRBJ2-1|-|TRBV12-3/TRBV12-4|many
TGTGCCAGCAAAACCTACAATGAGCAGTTCTTC
CASKTYNEQFF
>TRBJ1-5|TRBD1|TRBV5-6|few
TGTGCCAGCAGCTCGGGACAGGGGTTCGATCAGCCCCAGCATTTT
CASSSGQGFDQPQHF
>TRBJ1-2|-|TRBV20-1|few
TGCAGTGCTAGAGATCAGGGCAGGGGTGGGTATGGCTACACCTTC
CSARDQGRGGYGYTF
>TRBJ1-6|TRBD1|TRBV7-7|few
TGTGCCAGCAGCTTAGCGTGGACAGGGGTTTCACCCCTCCACTTT
CASSLAWTGVSPLHF
>TRBJ2-2|TRBD2|TRBV5-1|-
TGCGCCAGCAGCTCCGGGGAGGGGAAGACCGGGGAGCTGTTTTTT
CASSSGEGKTGELFF
>TRBJ1-5|-|TRBV12-3/TRBV12-4|many
TGTGCCAGCAGTTTAGACGAGGCAAATCAGCCCCAGCATTTT
CASSLDEANQPQHF
>TRBJ1-2|-|TRBV7-6|few
TGTGCCAGCAGCTTAGCCGGGGGGGGGACCTACACCTTC
CASSLAGGGTYTF
>TRBJ2-5|TRBD2|TRBV20-1|few
TGCAGTGCTAGAGATTGGGCTAGCGGGGGGGCATTACGAGAGACCCAGTACTTC
CSARDWASGGALRETQYF
>TRBJ2-2|-|TRBV20-1|many
TGCAGTGCTAGACGTAGCGGATCGAACACCGGGGAGCTGTTTTTT
CSARRSGSNTGELFF
>TRBJ1-6|-|TRBV5-1|few
TGCGCCAGCAGCTCCTCGATGATACCCCTTAATTCACCCCTCCACTTT
CASSSSMIPLNSPLHF
>TRBJ1-5|TRBD1|TRBV27|few
TGTGCCAGCAGCCCCAGGACAGGGACCAATCAGCCCCAGCATTTT
CASSPRTGTNQPQHF
>TRBJ2-1|TRBD2|TRBV19|few
TGTGCCAGTAGTTCGGGACTACTCAATGAGCAGTTCTTC
CASSSGLLNEQFF
>TRBJ2-1|TRBD2|TRBV20-1|many
TGCAGTGCTCCAGAGCGGGGAAACAATGAGCAGTTCTTC
CSAPERGNNEQFF
>TRBJ2-1|-|TRBV4-3|many
TGCGCCAGCAGCCAAGTTCCGGGATCCCTCAATGAGCAGTTCTTC
CASSQVPGSLNEQFF
>TRBJ2-7|-|TRBV7-8|many
TGTGCCAGCATCAACTGGCAGGGCCCTTACGAGCAGTACTTC
CASINWQGPYEQYF
>TRBJ2-7|-|TRBV11-1|-
TGTGCCAGCAGCCGGACGGAGATGTACGAGCAGTACTTC
CASSRTEMYEQYF
>TRBJ1-1|-|TRBV5-1|few
TGCGCCAGCAGGGGTTTCGGGGGGATGAACACTGAAGCTTTCTTT
CASRGFGGMNTEAFF